Following are 26 T cell receptor beta chains from one sample sequenced in a study of molecular identifiers for immune sequencing clone quantification. TCRdb re-called the PCR reads through MiXCR, storing one row per CDR3 protein. This sample has a few hundred thousand distinct CDR3 sequences; 24% occur once, and the top ten carry 0.65% to 0.95%. The sequenced sample consisted of naive CD8+ T cells from blood, with Jurkat cell RNA spiked in. Subset denoted: FACS-sorted CD8+CD4-CCR7+CD45RA+ naive T cells. Every receptor here comes from a human donor in good health. Some libraries in this study had Jurkat cell RNA spiked in.

Notes on this clonotype: A much bigger clone sits one base away, suggesting this may be a read error. Without the conserved terminal phenylalanine or tryptophan, this CDR3 likely stems from a read error. The J gene is TRBJ1-2, the V gene TRBV28; 8 bases map to TRBD1. This CDR3 region has 15 residues. Per germline, CDR1 MDHEN and CDR2 SYDVKM. J gave up 3 bases and V 5 bases, and 8 bases lay outside the gene matches. CDR3 protein: CASSPPRQGYYGYTY. The CDR3 DNA reads as TGTGCCAGCAGTCCGCCGAGACAGGGGTACTATGGCTACACCTAC.

On this clonotype: A much larger clone differs by one base, so this may be a read error. For the CDR3, the DNA is TGCAGTGCTAGAGATCGGGCAGGGTACCGACCCCCGCATTTT. Residues: CSARDRAGYRPPHF. V is TRBV20-1 and J is TRBJ1-5, with D possibly TRBD1 on 5 matching bases. Germline CDR1 is DFQATT and CDR2 is SNEGSKA (reference sequence). This CDR3 spans 14 amino acids.

This clonotype was seen repeatedly, ten times or more. This chain joins TRBV30 and TRBJ2-7; D is uncertain. Deletions cut 1 base from V and 5 bases from J, with 12 bases between. This CDR3 region has 13 residues. Germline V gene sequence: CDR1 GTSNPN, CDR2 SVGIG (reference sequence). CDR3 region: CAWSESFGDEQYF. The CDR3 DNA sequence: TGTGCCTGGAGTGAAAGCTTTGGAGACGAGCAGTACTTC.

This clonotype was recorded a few times. V and J are TRBV6-2 or TRBV6-3 and TRBJ2-1, with 7 bases aligning to TRBD2. The length of the CDR3 is 15 residues. Trimming cost V 2 bases and J 10 bases; bases outside gene matches: 11. Germline-derived CDR1 and CDR2 are MNHEY and SVGEGT. The CDR3 here is CASSYPGGELGEQFF. As DNA, the CDR3 is TGTGCCAGCAGTTACCCGGGGGGAGAGTTAGGGGAGCAGTTCTTC.

Worth noting for this clonotype: This clone may be a read error of a much larger clone one base away. The J gene is TRBJ1-4, the V gene TRBV9; the D gene is possibly TRBD1 (5 bases). In germline, CDR1 is SGDLS, CDR2 YYNGEE. This CDR3 is built from 16 residues. Written as DNA, the CDR3 is TGTGCCAGCAGCGCCCCGACCGGGACGGAGAATGAAAAACCGTTTTTT. Encoded protein: CASSAPTGTENEKPFF.

Turning to this clonotype: A much bigger clone sits one base away, suggesting this may be a read error. V gene TRBV27 combines with J gene TRBJ2-6; no firm D call. Germline lookup yields CDR1 MNHEY and CDR2 SMNVEV (reference sequence). This CDR3 is built from 16 residues. V lost 5 bases and J 1 base, leaving 12 bases between the germline ends. CDR3 amino acids: CASSGLPPSGANVLTF. CDR3 bases: TGTGCCAGCAGTGGCCTGCCACCTTCTGGGGCCAACGTCCTGACTTTC. The whole variable domain, remainder taken from reference TRBV27 and TRBJ2-6, is EAQVTQNPRYLITVTGKKLTVTCSQNMNHEYMSWYRQDPGLGLRQIYYSMNVEVTDKGDVPEGYKVSRKEKRNFPLILESPSPNQTSLYFCASSGLPPSGANVLTFGAGSRLTVL.

This clonotype was detected many times. The chain recombines TRBV10-2 with TRBJ1-2; no firm D call. The CDR3 sequence is 13 residues long. Trimming took off 4 bases at V and 3 bases at J, with 9 bases between the two ends. Germline CDR1 reads WSHSY; CDR2 reads SAAADI. CDR3 residues: CASSVSEHYGYTF. The CDR3 nucleotides are TGCGCCAGCAGTGTTTCAGAGCACTATGGCTACACCTTC.

This clonotype was seen a handful of times. The J gene is TRBJ2-1, the V gene TRBV27; a weak D match, TRBD2 (7 bases). Germline V gene data show CDR1 as MNHEY and CDR2 as SMNVEV (reference sequence). The CDR3 sequence is 13 residues long. The V and J ends lost 6 bases and 10 bases respectively, with 16 bases between them. CDR3 in DNA: TGTGCCAGCAGCCCGGGGGGCCCAAGGGAGCAGTTCTTC. This encodes CASSPGGPREQFF.

There are a few counts of this clonotype. The rearrangement uses TRBV28 and TRBJ2-2; TRBD1 matches 8 bases. From germline, CDR1 is MDHEN and CDR2 SYDVKM. The trim removed 3 bases at V and 3 bases at J, leaving 3 bases unmatched. The CDR3 has 15 amino acids. The DNA of the CDR3 is TGTGCCAGCAGTTTTTCAGGGGGCGACACCGGGGAGCTGTTTTTT. It yields the protein CASSFSGGDTGELFF.

The chain is built from TRBV2 and TRBJ1-1; TRBD1 might be the D (6 bases). Looked up from germline, CDR1 is SNHLY and CDR2 is FYNNEI. V was trimmed by 6 bases and J by 4 bases, leaving 15 bases between them. This CDR3 spans 14 amino acids. This CDR3 reads CASREDSVFTEAFF. In DNA, the CDR3 is TGTGCCAGCAGGGAGGACAGTGTCTTCACTGAAGCTTTCTTT.

Notes on this clonotype: A read error may explain this, as a much larger clone is one base away. CDR3 in amino acids: CASSLAFVGSNQPQHF. In DNA, the CDR3 is TGTGCCAGCAGCTTAGCGTTTGTAGGGAGCAATCAGCCCCAGCATTTT. The chain links TRBV7-2 to TRBJ1-5, with D uncertain. V shed 0 bases and J shed 1 base, with 10 bases lying between them. The germline CDR1 and CDR2 sequences are SGHTA and FQGNSA. The CDR3 is made up of 16 amino acids.

This clonotype has only a few counts. A much larger clone is a single base away; this may be a read error. The rearrangement uses TRBV7-2 and TRBJ2-3; 13 positions agree with TRBD2. Germline trimming cut 1 base from V and 5 bases from J; bases unmatched to any gene: 9. CDR1 and CDR2 from the germline V gene are SGHTA and FQGNSA. The CDR3 contains 18 residues. The CDR3 is CASSLDYTSGGAVDTQYF. The DNA of the CDR3 is TGTGCCAGCAGCTTAGATTACACTAGCGGGGGGGCCGTAGATACGCAGTATTTT.

The sample holds a few counts of this clonotype. The chain employs TRBV6-2 or TRBV6-3 and TRBJ2-6; D gene uncertain. The V and J ends lost 7 bases and 0 bases respectively, with 7 bases between them. Germline lookup yields CDR1 MNHEY and CDR2 SVGEGT. The CDR3 loop spans 14 amino acids. The CDR3: CASIEFSGANVLTF. The DNA of the CDR3 is TGTGCCAGCATTGAATTCTCTGGGGCCAACGTCCTGACTTTC.

CDR3 sequence reads: CATGRPGQSSYEQFF. Written as DNA, the CDR3 is TGTGCCACCGGAAGACCGGGACAAAGCTCCTACGAGCAGTTCTTC. V is TRBV28 and J is TRBJ2-7; D is perhaps TRBD1 (6 bases). The J call may be in error: the DNA end matches TRBJ2-1 better. Per the germline V gene, CDR1 is MDHEN and CDR2 is SYDVKM. The CDR3 length is 15 residues.

The chain links TRBV6-5 to TRBJ1-1, with 7 bases matching TRBD1. The CDR3 runs to 16 residues. The germline V gene encodes CDR1 MNHEY and CDR2 SVGAGI. Germline trimming cut 2 bases from V and 4 bases from J; bases unmatched to any gene: 10. DNA for the CDR3: TGTGCCAGCAGTTACACCGGGGCAGGGGGGAGCACTGAAGCTTTCTTT. Its translation: CASSYTGAGGSTEAFF.

This clonotype was counted at least ten times. The V and J genes are TRBV7-8 and TRBJ2-7; D is ambiguous. The CDR3 spans 15 residues. From germline, CDR1 is SGHVS and CDR2 FQNEAQ. V was pared by 2 bases and J by 2 bases, with 13 bases between. The CDR3 sequence: CASSLRRAPPYEQYF. In DNA form, the CDR3 reads TGTGCCAGCAGCTTACGTCGGGCCCCGCCCTACGAGCAGTACTTC.

In this sample, this clonotype turned up a few times. V is TRBV13 and J is TRBJ2-1; TRBD2 aligns across 10 bases. Trimming cost V 10 bases and J 3 bases; bases outside gene matches: 9. The length of the CDR3 is 15 residues. Germline V gene lookup returns CDR1 PRHDT and CDR2 FYEKMQ (reference sequence). The CDR3 DNA is TGTGCCAATTCGGTAGCGGGAGGAAACTACAATGAGCAGTTCTTC. It yields the protein CANSVAGGNYNEQFF.

Concerning this clonotype: This clone may be a read error of a much larger clone one base away. The rearrangement joins TRBV6-6 to TRBJ2-1; D is perhaps TRBD1 (6 bases). CDR3 length: 14 residues. Per the germline V gene, CDR1 is MNHNY and CDR2 is SVGAGI (reference sequence). CDR3 protein: CASSYYQTGNEQSF. The CDR3 nucleotides read TGTGCCAGCAGTTACTACCAAACAGGGAATGAGCAGTCCTTC.

This clonotype was observed many times. The chain is built from TRBV12-3 or TRBV12-4 and TRBJ2-3; 9 bases are a match to TRBD2. The ends lost 6 bases at V and 5 bases at J; junction bases unmatched: 21. The CDR3 is 19 residues long. In nucleotides, the CDR3 is TGTGCCAGCAGCCCTAGGGGCGGGGGGGCAACCTTGCACGAAGATACGCAGTATTTT. Protein sequence: CASSPRGGGATLHEDTQYF.

J is TRBJ1-1 and V is TRBV4-3; TRBD1 agrees at 7 bases. Germline V lookup: CDR1 LGHNA, CDR2 YSLEER. The CDR3 has 17 amino acids. V lost 0 bases and J lost 4; bases outside the gene matches: 11. CDR3 residues: CASSQDVTGVIGTEAFF. CDR3 DNA: TGCGCCAGCAGCCAAGATGTAACAGGGGTTATCGGCACTGAAGCTTTCTTT.

This sequence joins TRBV27 and TRBJ2-3; TRBD2 might be the D (5 bases). Trimming pared 7 bases from V and 2 bases from J, leaving 19 bases between. The length of the CDR3 is 16 residues. Germline CDR1 and CDR2: MNHEY and SMNVEV (reference sequence). DNA for the CDR3: TGTGCCAGCACTCGGCGTGTTTGGACTGTCACAGATACGCAGTATTTT. Its translation is CASTRRVWTVTDTQYF.

This rearrangement joins TRBV12-3 or TRBV12-4 to TRBJ2-5; 8 bases line up with TRBD1. The CDR3 runs 14 residues. V gave up 4 bases and J gave up 3 bases; unmatched junction bases: 4. The DNA of the CDR3 is TGTGCCAGCAGTTACGGACAGGGTAAAGAGACCCAGTACTTC. Translation: CASSYGQGKETQYF.

This rearrangement joins TRBV27 to TRBJ1-5; a possible D gene is TRBD1 (5 bases). Looked up from germline, CDR1 is MNHEY and CDR2 is SMNVEV (reference sequence). The CDR3 runs to 17 residues. Trimming stripped 2 bases from V and 1 base from J, with 15 bases between. CDR3 protein: CASSLQHPGMSNQPQHF. CDR3 sequence (DNA): TGTGCCAGCAGTTTACAACACCCAGGGATGAGCAATCAGCCCCAGCATTTT.

The J gene is TRBJ2-3, the V gene TRBV12-3 or TRBV12-4, with a tentative D call TRBD2 (6 bases). This CDR3 region has 15 residues. Trimming removed 5 bases at V and 1 base at J, with 13 bases between. As DNA, the CDR3 is TGTGCCAGCAGTCCCCTCGGGGAGGGCACAGATACGCAGTATTTT. Residues: CASSPLGEGTDTQYF.

On this clonotype: A clone one base away is much larger, so this may be a read error. V usage is TRBV6-5 and J usage is TRBJ2-3, with D tentatively TRBD2 (5 bases). Germline CDR1 is MNHEY and CDR2 is SVGAGI. This CDR3 region has 14 residues. The CDR3 is CASSRTSSTDTQCF. The CDR3 DNA reads TGTGCCAGCAGTCGGACCTCTAGCACAGATACGCAGTGTTTT.

This clonotype was seen a handful of times. The V and J genes are TRBV9 and TRBJ2-2, with TRBD1 identical over 7 bases. Germline CDR1 is SGDLS and CDR2 is YYNGEE. J was trimmed by 5 bases and V by 4 bases; bases with no gene match: 8. The CDR3 length is 15 residues. The CDR3 protein is CASSHTGVRTGELFF. The CDR3 nucleotides read TGTGCCAGCAGCCATACAGGGGTTCGAACCGGGGAGCTGTTTTTT.